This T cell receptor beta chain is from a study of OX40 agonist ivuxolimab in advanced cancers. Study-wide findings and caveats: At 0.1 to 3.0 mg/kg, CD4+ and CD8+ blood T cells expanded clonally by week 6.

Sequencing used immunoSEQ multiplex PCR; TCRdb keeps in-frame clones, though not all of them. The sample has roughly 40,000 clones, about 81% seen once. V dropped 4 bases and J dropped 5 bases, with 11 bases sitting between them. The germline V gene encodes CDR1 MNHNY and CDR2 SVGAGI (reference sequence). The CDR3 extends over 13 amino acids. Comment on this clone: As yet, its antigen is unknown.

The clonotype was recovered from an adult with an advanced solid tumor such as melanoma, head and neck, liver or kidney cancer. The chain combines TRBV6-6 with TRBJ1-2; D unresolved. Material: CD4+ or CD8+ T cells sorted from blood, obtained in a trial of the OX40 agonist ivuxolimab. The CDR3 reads CASSLEPRYGYTF. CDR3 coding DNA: TGTGCCAGCAGTTTAGAGCCACGGTATGGCTACACCTTC.